This is a list of T cell receptor beta chains from one sample in a study of long-term antiretroviral therapy in people with HIV. Measured with immunoSEQ multiplex PCR; TCRdb has only the in-frame clones, and not every one. This table has about 25,000 clones, about 91% appearing once. Sample: unsorted PBMCs, taken less than 4.7 years after starting antiretroviral therapy. The receptors derive from a man aged 25-40 years with HIV. Each CDR3 is given with its conserved first and last residue. Each record gives: V gene, J gene, clone size, D gene, CDR3 DNA, CDR3 protein. D genes are given only for firm matches. Clone size appears in some rows only: once, few, many, or a class for an expanded clone.

TRBV5-4	TRBJ1-3	-	TRBD1	TGTGCCAGCAGCTGGGGACAGGGGAGCACCATATATTTT	CASSWGQGSTIYF
TRBV25-1	TRBJ2-7	once	TRBD2	TGTGCCAGCAGTGAATCTAGCGGGAGTTTTTACGAGCAGTACTTC	CASSESSGSFYEQYF
TRBV2	TRBJ2-7	-	-	TGTGCCAGCAGTGTCGGACCTGGAGGCTACGAGCAGTACTTC	CASSVGPGGYEQYF
TRBV7-8	TRBJ1-5	few	-	TGTGCCAGCAGCTTAGTCAATCAGCCCCAGCATTTT	CASSLVNQPQHF
TRBV11-2	TRBJ1-5	-	-	TGTGCCAGCAGCTATGCGGGGGAAAGCAATCAGCCCCAGCATTTT	CASSYAGESNQPQHF
TRBV7-9	TRBJ2-7	few	-	TGTGCCAGCAGCTTAGCGCTATACGAGCAGTACTTC	CASSLALYEQYF
TRBV19	TRBJ2-3	-	TRBD1	TGTGCCAGTAGTACAACGGACAGGGGCTATACAGATACGCAGTATTTT	CASSTTDRGYTDTQYF
TRBV6-6	TRBJ1-2	-	-	TGTGCCAGCAGTTTGACCGGGACGGAGTATGGCTACACCTTC	CASSLTGTEYGYTF
TRBV5-4	TRBJ2-7	-	TRBD1	TGTGCCAGCAGCCGGGGACAGGGGGAGACCTACGAGCAGTACTTC	CASSRGQGETYEQYF
TRBV27	TRBJ2-7	-	TRBD1	TGTGCCAGCCGTTGGACAGGGGGCCCCTACGAGCAGTACTTC	CASRWTGGPYEQYF
TRBV6-1	TRBJ2-5	-	-	TGTGCCAGCAGTGAAATCCAAGAGACCCAGTACTTC	CASSEIQETQYF
TRBV2	TRBJ1-4	-	-	TGTGCCAGCAGTTTCCGGGATCCGGCTGAAAAACTGTTTTTT	CASSFRDPAEKLFF
TRBV4-3	TRBJ2-7	-	TRBD2	TGCGCCAGCAGCCATGGGGGGGGGTACGAGCAGTACTTC	CASSHGGGYEQYF
TRBV5-1	TRBJ1-1	-	TRBD1	TGCGCCAGCAGCTTGGGACAGGGCGGCACTGAAGCTTTCTTT	CASSLGQGGTEAFF
TRBV6-5	TRBJ1-2	-	-	TGTGCCAGCAGAATCGAGGGCTATGGCTACACCTTC	CASRIEGYGYTF
TRBV6-1	TRBJ1-5	-	-	TGTGCCAGCAGTGAATCTAGGGCCGGGGATCAGCCCCAGCATTTT	CASSESRAGDQPQHF
TRBV7-9	TRBJ2-5	-	-	TGTGCCAGCAGTCCTCCACGCGGAAGCAAAGAGACCCAGTACTTC	CASSPPRGSKETQYF
TRBV20-1	TRBJ2-7	-	-	TGCAGTGCGGCTCAGGGAGACGAGCAGTACTTC	CSAAQGDEQYF
TRBV2	TRBJ2-3	once	-	TGTGCCAGCAGGACCGGGACTCTTAGCACAGATACGCAGTATTTT	CASRTGTLSTDTQYF
TRBV30	TRBJ2-5	-	-	TGTGCCTCCGAAGCCCGTCAGGCGGCAGAGACCCAGTACTTC	CASEARQAAETQYF
TRBV9	TRBJ1-6	once	-	TGTGCCAGCAGCGTAGGTTCACATTCACCCCTCCACTTT	CASSVGSHSPLHF
TRBV27	TRBJ2-1	few	-	TGTGCCAGCAGTTTTAGGGGTACTGAGCAGTTCTTC	CASSFRGTEQFF
TRBV27	TRBJ2-5	-	TRBD2	TGTGCCAGCAGTTTATCGGGGGGGATGGGGGAGACCCAGTACTTC	CASSLSGGMGETQYF
TRBV7-2	TRBJ2-6	-	-	TGTGCCAGCAGCTTATCGAGCTCTGGGGCCAACGTCCTGACTTTC	CASSLSSSGANVLTF
TRBV11-2	TRBJ2-1	-	-	TGTGCCAGCAGCTTAGCGTGGGCCCCACATGAGCAGTTCTTC	CASSLAWAPHEQFF
TRBV5-1	TRBJ1-1	-	TRBD1	TGCGCCAGCAGAATCAGGGGGCACGCTGAAGCTTTCTTT	CASRIRGHAEAFF
TRBV11-2	TRBJ2-3	-	-	TGTGCCAGCAGCTTAGGTATAAGCGGCAGCACAGATACGCAGTATTTT	CASSLGISGSTDTQYF
TRBV4-3	TRBJ2-7	-	TRBD2	TGCGCCAGCAGCCAAGGGACTAGCGTCTACGAGCAGTACTTC	CASSQGTSVYEQYF
TRBV4-2	TRBJ2-7	-	-	TGTGCCAGCAGCCAAACACCAACCTACGAGCAGTACTTC	CASSQTPTYEQYF
TRBV18	TRBJ2-5	-	-	TGTGCCAGCTCACCCCGGGACAACTTGTACCAAGAGACCCAGTACTTC	CASSPRDNLYQETQYF
TRBV30	TRBJ2-7	-	TRBD1	TGTGCCTGGAGTACCGGACAGGGAACCTACGAGCAGTACTTC	CAWSTGQGTYEQYF
TRBV19	TRBJ1-1	-	TRBD1	TGTGCCACCCGACAGGGGGCCACTGAAGCTTTCTTT	CATRQGATEAFF
TRBV9	TRBJ1-1	-	-	TGTGCCAGCAGCGTGGAAATGCGGATCACTGAAGCTTTCTTT	CASSVEMRITEAFF
TRBV4-3	TRBJ1-2	-	TRBD1	TGCGCCAGCAGCCAAGGTGCGATGGGACAGGTCTATGGCTACACCTTC	CASSQGAMGQVYGYTF
TRBV9	TRBJ2-6	-	-	TGTGCCAGCAGCGACTTCCCGGGGACCCATCCCACCCTTGGGGCCAACGTCCTGACTTTC	CASSDFPGTHPTLGANVLTF
TRBV19	TRBJ1-2	-	TRBD1	TGTGCCAGTAGTAAGGGACAGCCGGGGATCTATGGCTACACCTTC	CASSKGQPGIYGYTF
TRBV2	TRBJ1-2	-	-	TGTGCCAGCTCCCATAACTATGGCTACACCTTC	CASSHNYGYTF
TRBV2	TRBJ1-1	-	-	TGTGCCAGCAGACCGTTAGGGTCGGTCCCTCGGGCTTTCTTT	CASRPLGSVPRAFF
TRBV12-5	TRBJ1-1	-	-	TGTGCTAGTGGTTTGGGGTGGGGCAGGGAAGACACTGAAGCTTTCTTT	CASGLGWGREDTEAFF